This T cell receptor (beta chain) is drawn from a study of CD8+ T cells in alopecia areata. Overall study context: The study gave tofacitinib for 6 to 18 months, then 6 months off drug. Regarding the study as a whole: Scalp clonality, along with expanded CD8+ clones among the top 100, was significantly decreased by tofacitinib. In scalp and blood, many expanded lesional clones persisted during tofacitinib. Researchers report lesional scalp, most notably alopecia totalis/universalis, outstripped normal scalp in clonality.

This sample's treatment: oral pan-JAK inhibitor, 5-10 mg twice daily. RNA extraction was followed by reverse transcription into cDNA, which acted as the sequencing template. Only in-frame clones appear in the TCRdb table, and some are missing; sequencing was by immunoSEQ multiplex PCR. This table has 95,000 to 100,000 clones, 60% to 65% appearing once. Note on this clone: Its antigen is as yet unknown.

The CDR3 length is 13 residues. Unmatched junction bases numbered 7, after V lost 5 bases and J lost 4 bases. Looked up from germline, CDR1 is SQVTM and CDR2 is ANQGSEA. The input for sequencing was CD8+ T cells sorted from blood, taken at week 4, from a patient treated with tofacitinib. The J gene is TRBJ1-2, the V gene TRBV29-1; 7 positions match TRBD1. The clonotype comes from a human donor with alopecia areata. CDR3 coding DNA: TGCAGCGTTCGAAATACAGGGGTCTATGGCTACACCTTC. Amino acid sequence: CSVRNTGVYGYTF. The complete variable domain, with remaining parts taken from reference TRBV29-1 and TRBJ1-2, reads SAVISQKPSRDICQRGTSLTIQCQVDSQVTMMFWYRQQPGQSLTLIATANQGSEATYESGFVIDKFPISRPNLTFSTLTVSNMSPEDSSIYLCSVRNTGVYGYTFGSGTRLTVV.